Below, 8 T cell receptor beta chains from the same sample are listed, as sequenced in a study of human T cells and chemical hapten exposure. Each CDR3 protein is one row after TCRdb ran MiXCR on the RACE reads. The sample holds approximately 100,000 distinct CDR3 sequences, roughly a tenth seen once. Indicated time point: patch test 2, 6 weeks after DPC sensitization. As for treatment: therapeutic diphenylcyclopropenone sensitization with weekly scalp DPC. Specimen: whole blood, collected in connection with sensitization to the hapten diphenylcyclopropenone (DPC). The receptors here all came from a woman aged 40 to 55 with alopecia areata. Some clones in this sample may be carry-over from other donors' samples.

This clonotype was detected many times. V is TRBV20-1 and J is TRBJ1-6; D is uncertain. The CDR3 runs 13 residues. In germline, CDR1 is DFQATT, CDR2 SNEGSKA (reference sequence). V was cut by 3 bases and J by 2 bases, with 5 bases left in between. For the CDR3, the DNA is TGCAGTGCTAGTGGGACCTATAATTCACCCCTCCACTTT. This codes for CSASGTYNSPLHF.

This clonotype has a handful of counts. The chain links TRBV4-2 to TRBJ2-5; possible D gene TRBD1, 6 bases. This CDR3 region has 15 residues. The V end was cut by 1 base, the J end by 1 base, with 10 bases between. Germline lookup yields CDR1 LGHNA and CDR2 YNFKEQ. The CDR3 DNA follows: TGTGCCAGCAGCCAAGGCTGGACAGCCCAAGAGACCCAGTACTTC. Translating it yields CASSQGWTAQETQYF.

The chain combines TRBV27 with TRBJ1-2; perhaps TRBD1 as D (6 bases). CDR1 is MNHEY, CDR2 SMNVEV, per germline (reference sequence). This CDR3 spans 16 amino acids. V lost 5 bases to trimming and J lost 3 bases, with 19 bases between them. CDR3 coding DNA: TGTGCCAGCAGTCCGAGGGGGGCGAGGATGGACTATGGCTACACCTTC. Its translation is CASSPRGARMDYGYTF.

Many counts were recorded for this clonotype. V and J are TRBV20-1 and TRBJ1-1, with TRBD1 matching over 7 bases. This CDR3 is 14 amino acids long. J lost 4 bases, V lost 2 bases, and 7 bases had no gene match. CDR1 is DFQATT, CDR2 SNEGSKA, per germline (reference sequence). The CDR3: CSARSGGLSTEAFF. The CDR3, as DNA: TGCAGTGCTAGATCAGGGGGGTTGAGCACTGAAGCTTTCTTT.

This sequence joins TRBV6-5 and TRBJ1-5, with D possibly TRBD1 on 6 matching bases. The CDR3 length is 14 residues. V gave up 5 bases and J gave up 2 bases, with 10 bases separating them. Germline CDR1 reads MNHEY; CDR2 reads SVGAGI. Written as DNA, the CDR3 is TGTGCCAGCAGTAGACAGGTGGGCAATCAGCCCCAGCATTTT. Amino acid sequence: CASSRQVGNQPQHF.

The J gene is TRBJ2-1, the V gene TRBV11-2; possible D gene TRBD1, 5 bases. There are 16 residues in the CDR3. CDR1 and CDR2 (germline): SGHAT, FQNNGV. V was shortened by 0 bases and J by 3 bases, with 12 bases between the two germline ends. The CDR3 sequence: CASSLDRWTIYNEQFF. The CDR3 bases are TGTGCCAGCAGCTTAGATCGTTGGACAATCTACAATGAGCAGTTCTTC. The full variable domain, rest sourced from reference TRBV11-2 and TRBJ2-1, is EAGVAQSPRYKIIEKRQSVAFWCNPISGHATLYWYQQILGQGPKLLIQFQNNGVVDDSQLPKDRFSAERLKGVDSTLKIQPAKLEDSAVYLCASSLDRWTIYNEQFFGPGTRLTVL.

The gene calls are TRBV7-2 and TRBJ2-7; no definite D call. V was trimmed by 3 bases and J by 3 bases, leaving 6 bases between them. The CDR3 has 12 amino acids. CDR1 and CDR2 from the germline V gene are SGHTA and FQGNSA. CDR3 nucleotides: TGTGCCAGCAGCTTCAATTTCTACGAGCAGTACTTC. It specifies CASSFNFYEQYF.

The chain employs TRBV25-1 and TRBJ1-2; D is undetermined. The CDR3 extends over 14 amino acids. Germline-derived CDR1 and CDR2 are MGHDK and SYGVNS. Trimming stripped 4 bases from V and 4 bases from J, with 13 bases between. The CDR3 DNA reads TGTGCCAGCAGTGCCCTACAGAGTACCTATGGCTACACCTTC. Its protein product is CASSALQSTYGYTF.